Detailed here is one T cell receptor (beta chain). The data stem from a study of blood T cell repertoires in COVID-19. V lost 4 bases, J lost 4 bases, and 7 bases stayed unmatched. The CDR3 totals 16 residues. CDR1 and CDR2 (germline): SGDLS, YYNGEE. Original methodology: From reference gene primer amplification, estimates of nucleated cell counts were derived. TCRdb's copy holds only in-frame clones and misses some; the assay was immunoSEQ multiplex PCR. V, J and clone size derive from that table, while D and trimming were established from the DNA sequence. The sample gives roughly 300,000 clones, 75% to 95% of which show up once; approximately 6.8% is in the top ten.

The receptor comes from a woman aged 25 to 39 with COVID-19, enrolled during active disease. Sequencing was carried out using peripheral blood. The J gene is TRBJ1-4, the V gene TRBV9, with 10 nucleotides matching TRBD1. The DNA for the CDR3 is TGTGCCAGCAGCCCTGGGACAGGGGTTTTTAATGAAAAACTGTTTTTT. It yields the protein CASSPGTGVFNEKLFF.